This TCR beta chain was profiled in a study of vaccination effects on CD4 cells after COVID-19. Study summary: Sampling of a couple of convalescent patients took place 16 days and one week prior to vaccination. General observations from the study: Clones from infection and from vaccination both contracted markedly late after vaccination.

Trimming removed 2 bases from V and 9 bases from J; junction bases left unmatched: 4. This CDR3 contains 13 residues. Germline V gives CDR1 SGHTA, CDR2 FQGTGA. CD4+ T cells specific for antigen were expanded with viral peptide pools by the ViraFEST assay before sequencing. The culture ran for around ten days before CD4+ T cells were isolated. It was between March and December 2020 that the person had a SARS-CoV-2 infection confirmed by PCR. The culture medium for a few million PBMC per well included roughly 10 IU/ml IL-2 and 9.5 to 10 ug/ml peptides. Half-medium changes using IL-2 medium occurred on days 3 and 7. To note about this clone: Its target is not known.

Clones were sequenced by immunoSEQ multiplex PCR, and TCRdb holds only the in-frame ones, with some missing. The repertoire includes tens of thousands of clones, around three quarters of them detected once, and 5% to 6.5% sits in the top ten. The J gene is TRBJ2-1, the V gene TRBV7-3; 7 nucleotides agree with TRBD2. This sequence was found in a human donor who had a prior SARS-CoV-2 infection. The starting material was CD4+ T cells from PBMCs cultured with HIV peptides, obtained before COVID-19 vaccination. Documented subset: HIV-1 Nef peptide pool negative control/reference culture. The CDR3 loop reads CASSLAGDGEQFF. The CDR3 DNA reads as TGTGCCAGCAGCTTAGCGGGAGATGGTGAGCAGTTCTTC.